The clone carrying this T cell receptor (beta chain) was observed at least ten times. A second PCR, run for about 6 to 11 cycles, used a sample-barcoded 5' primer plus a J-beta primer mix. TCRdb passed the 5' RACE reads through MiXCR, listing each CDR3 protein once. The sample includes about 680,000 distinct CDR3 sequences, over 45% seen only once; the top ten take under 35%. The CDR3 spans 17 residues. Between the trimmed V and J ends, which lost 0 bases and 3 bases, there was a span of 17 bases. Germline V gene lookup returns CDR1 ENHRY and CDR2 SYGVKD. The data belong to a study of blood T cells in healthy people across ages.

The source material was blood. This TCR was sampled from a woman in her fifties or sixties in good health. The chain employs TRBV10-3 and TRBJ1-2; weak D call: TRBD1 (5 bases). The CDR3 sequence: CAISESRARKGDYGYTF. CDR3 in DNA: TGTGCCATCAGTGAGTCGAGGGCAAGAAAAGGGGACTATGGCTACACCTTC.